This T cell receptor (beta chain) was recovered during a study of CXCR3-negative and CXCR3-positive naive CD8 T cells. Notes on the study in general: For memory CD8+ cells diversity was much lower, but both naive subsets had comparably high diversity. CXCR3-positive naive cells had more hydrophobic TRB CDR3s than CXCR3-negative naive cells.

Germline loops: CDR1 WNHNN, CDR2 SYGVQD (reference sequence). CDR3 length equals 13 residues. Researchers prepared the TRB cDNA libraries using 5' RACE with UMI labels. Reanalyzing the 5' RACE reads, TCRdb keeps one entry per CDR3 protein, without DNA. The sample data list about 50,000 distinct CDR3 sequences. Note on this clonotype: Its antigen is currently unknown.

Every CD8+ T cell subset underwent triplicate sorting at 300,000 cells apiece. This receptor was obtained from a human donor in good health. Some clones in this sample may be carry-over from other donors' samples. Sequenced material: naive CXCR3+ CD8+ T cells from blood. Subset: CD45RO-CCR7+CD27+CD95- naive CD8+ T cells expressing CXCR3 (TNR3+). The chain links TRBV10-1 to TRBJ2-7. The CDR3 protein is CASSSQRSYEQYF.